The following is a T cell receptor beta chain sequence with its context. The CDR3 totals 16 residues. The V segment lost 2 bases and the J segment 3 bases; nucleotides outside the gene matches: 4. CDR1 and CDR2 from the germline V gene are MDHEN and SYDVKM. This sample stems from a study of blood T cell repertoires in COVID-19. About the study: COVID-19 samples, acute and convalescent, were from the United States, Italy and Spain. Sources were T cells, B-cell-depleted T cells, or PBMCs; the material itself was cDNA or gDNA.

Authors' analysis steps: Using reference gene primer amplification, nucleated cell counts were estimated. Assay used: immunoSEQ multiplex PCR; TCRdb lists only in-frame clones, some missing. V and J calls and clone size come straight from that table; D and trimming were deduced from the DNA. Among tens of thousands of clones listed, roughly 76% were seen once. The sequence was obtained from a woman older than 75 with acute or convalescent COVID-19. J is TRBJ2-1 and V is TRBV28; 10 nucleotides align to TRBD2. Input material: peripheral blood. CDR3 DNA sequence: TGTGCCAGCAGTTTAATAGCGGGAGGAGGCTACAATGAGCAGTTCTTC. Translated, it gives CASSLIAGGGYNEQFF.